The sequence of this T cell receptor (beta chain) was determined in a study of blood T cell repertoires in COVID-19. On the study more broadly: T cells, B-cell-depleted T cells, or PBMCs provided the cDNA or gDNA that served as material.

This CDR3 contains 14 residues. CDR1 and CDR2 from the germline V gene are SGHTA and FQGTGA. V shed 5 bases, J shed 4 bases, and the junction held 3 bases outside the gene matches. Only in-frame clones appear in the TCRdb table, and some are missing; sequencing was by immunoSEQ multiplex PCR. The sample contains approximately 490,000 clones, about 85% of which appear only once. Participants, roughly 18 to 89 years old, spanned approximately 25 US areas. The sequencing sample was made of PBMCs or T cells enriched from blood (not recorded which). This chain connects TRBV7-3 to TRBJ2-2; 8 nucleotides align to TRBD2. This TCR was sampled from a woman aged 18-35 years who had recovered from COVID-19. The CDR3 DNA reads TGTGCCAGCAGCGCTGGACTAGCCACCGGGGAGCTGTTTTTT. Translating it yields CASSAGLATGELFF.